This entry is about one T cell receptor (beta chain). What it binds is unknown. V trimming: 4 bases; J trimming: 4 bases; junction bases outside the gene matches: 4. This CDR3 comprises 13 residues. Per germline, CDR1 SGHRS and CDR2 YFSETQ. This record belongs to a study of OX40 agonist ivuxolimab in advanced cancers. For the study at large: Those enrolled were about 82% male, with a mean age of about 66 years and ages from roughly 20 to 85. Study outcomes and limitations: Mean expanded clone counts were higher in CD8+ than CD4+ T cells. The study observed clonal expansion of CD4+ and CD8+ blood T cells by week 6 at 0.1 to 3.0 mg/kg.

The protocol was immunoSEQ multiplex PCR, while the TCRdb copy is restricted to in-frame clones and leaves out a portion. The data contain tens of thousands of clones, approximately 84% of them singletons. The sequence derives from an adult with an advanced solid tumor such as melanoma, head and neck, liver or kidney cancer. This material consisted of CD4+ or CD8+ T cells sorted from blood, taken in a trial of the OX40 agonist ivuxolimab. This chain connects TRBV5-1 to TRBJ1-2; TRBD1 agrees at 7 bases. The CDR3 loop reads CASSRDRTYGYTF. The CDR3 nucleotides read TGCGCCAGCAGCAGGGACAGAACCTATGGCTACACCTTC.